These T cell receptor beta chains were read from a single sample in a study of cytomegalovirus exposure and HLA in healthy donors. The protocol was immunoSEQ multiplex PCR, while the TCRdb copy is restricted to in-frame clones and leaves out a portion. The profile shows 30,000 to 40,000 clones, almost 70% of them singletons. Input material: PBMCs. The receptors stem from a man in his forties in good health and CMV-seronegative. The CDR3 runs from the conserved cysteine through the conserved F or W. D genes are given only for firm matches. Rows may omit the clone size; those that give it use once, few, many or a size class.

v_gene	len	abundance	j_gene	d_gene	CDR3nt	CDR3aa
TRBV7-2	15	few	TRBJ2-7	.	TGTGCCAGCAGCTTAGCGGGGGGAAACTCCTACGAGCAGTACTTC	CASSLAGGNSYEQYF
TRBV11-2	13	.	TRBJ1-1	TRBD1	TGTGCCAGCAGCAACAGGGGGAACACTGAAGCTTTCTTT	CASSNRGNTEAFF
TRBV7-2	15	once	TRBJ1-1	TRBD1	TGTGCCAGCAGCCGGGGAGGGACAGGGAACACTGAAGCTTTCTTT	CASSRGGTGNTEAFF
TRBV5-4	14	.	TRBJ2-3	TRBD1	TGTGCCAGCAGCCCGGGGACAGGGATAGATACGCAGTATTTT	CASSPGTGIDTQYF
TRBV27	14	.	TRBJ2-2	.	TGTGCCAGCAGTACAGGGTGGAACACCGGGGAGCTGTTTTTT	CASSTGWNTGELFF
TRBV7-8	14	few	TRBJ1-3	TRBD1	TGTGCCAGCAGCTTAGAAGGACAGGGGTCCACCATATATTTT	CASSLEGQGSTIYF
TRBV11-2	15	.	TRBJ2-1	TRBD2	TGTGCCAGCAGCTTAGCACTAGCGGGGCACAATGAGCAGTTCTTC	CASSLALAGHNEQFF
TRBV7-9	15	.	TRBJ2-1	.	TGTGCCAGCAGCTTGGGACAGTTTAGCGGGGCGGAGCAGTTCTTC	CASSLGQFSGAEQFF
TRBV5-1	21	once	TRBJ1-2	TRBD1	TGCGCCAGCAGCTTGGGTACTGTCCGGGACAGGGGGCCCCTAGTTCGCTATGGCTACACCTTC	CASSLGTVRDRGPLVRYGYTF
TRBV6-6	14	.	TRBJ1-2	.	TGTGCCAGCAGGGGGGAGGGACATCTCCTGCCCTACACCTTC	CASRGEGHLLPYTF
TRBV27	12	few	TRBJ1-2	.	TGTGCCAGCAGTCAGGGAAACTATGGCTACACCTTC	CASSQGNYGYTF
TRBV6-1	14	few	TRBJ1-4	TRBD1	TGTGCCAGCAGTGGACCGGGACAGGGAGTAAAACTGTTTTTT	CASSGPGQGVKLFF
TRBV7-6	15	.	TRBJ1-1	.	TGTGCCAGCAGCTTTTTTACTACGCCAGAAGTTGAAGCTTTCTTT	CASSFFTTPEVEAFF
TRBV4-1	14	.	TRBJ2-1	.	TGCGCCAGCAGCCAAGCCCGACAGATCGATGAGCAGTTCTTC	CASSQARQIDEQFF
TRBV9	15	.	TRBJ2-1	TRBD2	TGTGCCAGCAGCGCCCTAGCGGGGGGGCCTAATGAGCAGTTCTTC	CASSALAGGPNEQFF